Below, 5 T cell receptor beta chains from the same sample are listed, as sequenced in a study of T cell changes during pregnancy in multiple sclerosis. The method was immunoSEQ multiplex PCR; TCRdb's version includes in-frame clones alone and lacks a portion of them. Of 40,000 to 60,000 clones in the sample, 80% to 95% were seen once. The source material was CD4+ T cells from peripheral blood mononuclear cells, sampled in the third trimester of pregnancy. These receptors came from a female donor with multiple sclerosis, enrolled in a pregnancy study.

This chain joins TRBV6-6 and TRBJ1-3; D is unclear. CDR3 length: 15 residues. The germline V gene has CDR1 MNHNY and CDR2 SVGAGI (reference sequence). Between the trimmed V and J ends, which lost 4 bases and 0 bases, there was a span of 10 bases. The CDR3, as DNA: TGTGCCAGCAGTTCTCATACACACTCTGGAAACACCATATATTTT. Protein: CASSSHTHSGNTIYF.

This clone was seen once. CDR3 sequence reads: CASTTGPGQPQHF. Here the CDR3 DNA reads TGTGCCAGCACCACGGGCCCAGGGCAGCCCCAGCATTTT. This sequence joins TRBV14 and TRBJ1-5, with D maybe TRBD1 (5 bases). CDR3 length: 13 residues. The V gene lost 7 bases and the J gene lost 7 bases, with 14 bases spanning the gap. The germline CDR1 and CDR2 sequences are SGHDN and FVKESK. Full variable domain (remainder filled in from reference TRBV14 and TRBJ1-5): EAGVTQFPSHSVIEKGQTVTLRCDPISGHDNLYWYRRVMGKEIKFLLHFVKESKQDESGMPNNRFLAERTGGTYSTLKVQPAELEDSGVYFCASTTGPGQPQHFGDGTRLSIL.

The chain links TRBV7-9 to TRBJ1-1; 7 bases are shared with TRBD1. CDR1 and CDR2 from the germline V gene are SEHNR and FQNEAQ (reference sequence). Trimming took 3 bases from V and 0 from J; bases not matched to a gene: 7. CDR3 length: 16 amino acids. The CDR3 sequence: CASSLGTASMNTEAFF. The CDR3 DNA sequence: TGTGCCAGCAGCTTGGGGACAGCCTCTATGAACACTGAAGCTTTCTTT. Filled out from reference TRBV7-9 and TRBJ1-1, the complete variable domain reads DTGVSQNPRHKITKRGQNVTFRCDPISEHNRLYWYRQTLGQGPEFLTYFQNEAQLEKSRLLSDRFSAERPKGSFSTLEIQRTEQGDSAMYLCASSLGTASMNTEAFFGQGTRLTVV.

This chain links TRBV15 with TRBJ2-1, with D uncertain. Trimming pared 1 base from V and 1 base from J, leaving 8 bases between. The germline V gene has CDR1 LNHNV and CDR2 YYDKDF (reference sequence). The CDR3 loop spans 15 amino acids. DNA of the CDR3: TGTGCCACCAGCAGAGGAGGCAATTCCTACAATGAGCAGTTCTTC. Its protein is CATSRGGNSYNEQFF.

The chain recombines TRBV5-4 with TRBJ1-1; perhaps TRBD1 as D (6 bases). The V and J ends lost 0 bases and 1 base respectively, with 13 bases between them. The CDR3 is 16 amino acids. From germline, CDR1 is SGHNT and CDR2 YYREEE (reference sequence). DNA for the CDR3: TGTGCCAGCAGCTTGGAAGGGGGTTGGGAGAACACTGAAGCTTTCTTT. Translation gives CASSLEGGWENTEAFF.